This T cell receptor beta chain was identified in a study of post-analysis software for immune sequencing data. The CDR3 consists of 10 residues. V lost 2 bases and J 7 bases, leaving 2 bases between the germline ends. Germline lookup yields CDR1 MNHEY and CDR2 SMNVEV (reference sequence). This clonotype has a count of ten or more. Unique molecular identifiers tagged the TCR beta cDNA libraries. TCRdb fed the PCR reads into MiXCR, producing one record per CDR3 protein. The sample consists of roughly 150,000 distinct CDR3 sequences, about 34% of them appearing once. This chain joins TRBV27 and TRBJ2-5; D unclear. The sequenced sample was blood, obtained after autologous hematopoietic stem cell transplantation. The sequence came from a girl aged 5 to 17 with multiple sclerosis. DNA for the CDR3: TGTGCCAGCAGTTTAGGGACCCAGTACTTC. Encoded protein: CASSLGTQYF.